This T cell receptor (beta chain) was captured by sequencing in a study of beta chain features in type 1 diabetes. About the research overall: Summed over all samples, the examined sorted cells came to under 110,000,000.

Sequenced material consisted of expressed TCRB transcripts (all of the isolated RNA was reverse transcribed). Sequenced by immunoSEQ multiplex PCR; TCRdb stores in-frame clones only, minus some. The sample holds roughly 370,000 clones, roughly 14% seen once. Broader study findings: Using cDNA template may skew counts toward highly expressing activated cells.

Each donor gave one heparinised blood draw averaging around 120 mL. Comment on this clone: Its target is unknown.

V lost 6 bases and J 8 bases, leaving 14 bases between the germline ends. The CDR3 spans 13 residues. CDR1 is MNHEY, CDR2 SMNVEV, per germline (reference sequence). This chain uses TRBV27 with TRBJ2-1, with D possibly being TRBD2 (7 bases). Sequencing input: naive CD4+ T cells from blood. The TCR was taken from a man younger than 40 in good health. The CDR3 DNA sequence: TGTGCCAGCAGCCCTACAGGGAGGGATGAGCAGTTCTTC. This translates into CASSPTGRDEQFF.